Below are 26 T cell receptor beta chains sequenced from a single sample in a study of blood T cells in healthy people across ages. Then a second PCR, running roughly 7 to 11 cycles, was carried out with a sample-barcoded 5' primer and a J-beta primer mix. One entry per CDR3 protein results from TCRdb running MiXCR on the 5' RACE reads. The sample lists roughly 1,800,000 distinct CDR3 sequences; 49% were seen once. Sequenced: blood. The source of these receptors is a woman aged 40 to 50 in good health.

This clonotype was seen more than once but under ten times. V and J are TRBV7-9 and TRBJ2-5; D may be TRBD2 (7 bases). CDR3 length equals 13 residues. Germline CDR1 reads SEHNR; CDR2 reads FQNEAQ (reference sequence). Deletions cut 11 bases from V and 4 bases from J, with 17 bases between. The CDR3 sequence is CAGGGVIGETQYF. CDR3 bases: TGTGCCGGAGGGGGGGTTATCGGAGAGACCCAGTACTTC.

Only one count was recorded for this clonotype. The chain combines TRBV20-1 with TRBJ2-1; 9 bases fit TRBD2. This CDR3 is built from 13 residues. Trimming at V came to 8 bases and at J to 4 bases, leaving 6 bases not matched to a gene. In germline, CDR1 is DFQATT, CDR2 SNEGSKA (reference sequence). CDR3 sequence: CSQRGVTYNEQFF. In DNA, the CDR3 is TGCAGTCAGCGGGGGGTTACTTACAATGAGCAGTTCTTC.

Only a few counts were recorded for this clonotype. The rearrangement uses TRBV9 and TRBJ2-1, with D perhaps TRBD1 or TRBD2 (5 bases each). Germline values: CDR1 SGDLS, CDR2 YYNGEE. The CDR3 is made up of 13 amino acids. The germline V and J ends were trimmed by 4 bases and 5 bases, with 10 bases remaining between them. The CDR3 protein is CASSNRDHNEQFF. For the CDR3, the DNA is TGTGCCAGCAGCAACCGGGACCACAATGAGCAGTTCTTC.

The chain links TRBV24-1 to TRBJ2-3; 9 bases fit TRBD2. The V gene's germline CDR1 is KGHDR and CDR2 SFDVKD. The CDR3 spans 15 residues. Germline trimming cut 8 bases from V and 3 bases from J; bases unmatched to any gene: 8. DNA of the CDR3: TGTGCCACCACCGCTGCGGGGGGGATGACAGATACGCAGTATTTT. Residues: CATTAAGGMTDTQYF.

V and J are TRBV4-1 and TRBJ2-5; D ambiguous. The J call may be faulty, since TRBJ2-7 better matches the DNA end. CDR1 and CDR2 from the germline V gene are MGHRA and YSYEKL. CDR3 length: 17 amino acids. For the CDR3, the DNA is TGCGCCAGCAGCCAAGGAGCAGGACCCCCCTGGAATAACGAGCAGTACTTC. Residues: CASSQGAGPPWNNEQYF.

The rearrangement uses TRBV29-1 and TRBJ1-2; D may be TRBD1 (5 bases). V lost 6 bases, J lost 1 base, and 12 bases lay in between. The germline gives CDR1 SQVTM, CDR2 ANQGSEA. CDR3 length equals 13 residues. CDR3 amino acids: CSVRDRDNYGYTF. The CDR3 nucleotides are TGCAGCGTAAGGGACCGGGATAACTATGGCTACACCTTC.

The V and J genes are TRBV29-1 and TRBJ2-3; no clear D gene. Per the germline V gene, CDR1 is SQVTM and CDR2 is ANQGSEA. This CDR3 is built from 12 residues. The V gene lost 0 bases and the J gene lost 10 bases, with 11 bases spanning the gap. The CDR3 sequence: CSVEEVPNPQYF. Here the CDR3 DNA reads TGCAGCGTTGAAGAGGTCCCCAACCCGCAGTATTTT.

The rearrangement uses TRBV4-2 and TRBJ1-2, with D unclear. V lost 1 base and J 1 base, leaving 25 bases between the germline ends. The CDR3 extends over 20 amino acids. Germline CDR1 LGHNA, CDR2 YNFKEQ. CDR3 sequence reads: CASSQVDNRGLLNFNYGYTF. In DNA form, the CDR3 reads TGTGCCAGCAGCCAAGTCGACAACAGAGGATTACTTAATTTTAACTATGGCTACACCTTC.

The chain joins TRBV6-2 or TRBV6-3 to TRBJ1-1; D not certain. Trimming stripped 4 bases from V and 3 bases from J, with 15 bases between. From germline, CDR1 is MNHEY and CDR2 SVGEGT. CDR3 size: 15 residues. For the CDR3, the DNA is TGTGCCAGCAGTTTCTATGGGGTTGAGTACACTGAAGCTTTCTTT. It specifies CASSFYGVEYTEAFF.

V usage is TRBV27 and J usage is TRBJ2-7; D is perhaps TRBD1 or TRBD2 (5 bases each). V was trimmed by 5 bases and J by 2 bases, leaving 19 bases between them. The CDR3 is 16 amino acids. Germline V gene sequence: CDR1 MNHEY, CDR2 SMNVEV (reference sequence). This chain's CDR3 is CASSGGSAGITYEQYF. The DNA of the CDR3 is TGTGCCAGCAGTGGGGGTTCGGCAGGGATTACCTACGAGCAGTACTTC.

The chain recombines TRBV9 with TRBJ2-3, with TRBD2 identical over 15 bases. The CDR3 length is 19 residues. V gave up 3 bases and J gave up 3 bases; unmatched junction bases: 11. Germline loops: CDR1 SGDLS, CDR2 YYNGEE. CDR3 sequence reads: CASSATPGTSGGKTDTQYF. The CDR3 DNA is TGTGCCAGCAGCGCCACACCAGGGACTAGCGGGGGGAAGACAGATACGCAGTATTTT.

This clonotype came up many times. The chain has TRBV10-3 and TRBJ2-5; D is uncertain. This CDR3 contains 13 residues. V lost 3 bases and J 0 bases, leaving 5 bases between the germline ends. Germline V gene lookup returns CDR1 ENHRY and CDR2 SYGVKD. The CDR3 DNA is TGTGCCATCAGTGATGGGGACCAAGAGACCCAGTACTTC. It yields the protein CAISDGDQETQYF.

V gene TRBV15 combines with J gene TRBJ1-2, with 7 bases that match TRBD1. CDR1 is LNHNV, CDR2 YYDKDF, per germline (reference sequence). With V trimmed by 8 bases and J by 3 bases, 6 bases remained unmatched. CDR3 length: 13 residues. This CDR3 reads CATGTAGYYGYTF. CDR3 in DNA: TGTGCCACCGGGACAGCGGGGTACTATGGCTACACCTTC.

V usage is TRBV6-6 and J usage is TRBJ2-5; possible D gene TRBD1, 6 bases. Germline loops: CDR1 MNHNY, CDR2 SVGAGI (reference sequence). With 7 bases removed from V and 5 bases from J, the gap between germline ends came to 17 bases. This CDR3 comprises 14 residues. The CDR3 region has the DNA TGTGCCAGCATCTCAGATTGGGGGCTGGAGACCCAGTACTTC. Translated, it gives CASISDWGLETQYF.

The chain links TRBV20-1 to TRBJ1-2, with TRBD1 matching 7 bases. The length of the CDR3 is 16 residues. Looked up from germline, CDR1 is DFQATT and CDR2 is SNEGSKA (reference sequence). V dropped 2 bases and J dropped 0; count of bases not matched to a gene: 9. The CDR3 spells CSARLPTGEPNYGYTF. As DNA, the CDR3 is TGCAGTGCTAGACTCCCCACAGGGGAGCCTAACTATGGCTACACCTTC.

The chain employs TRBV9 and TRBJ2-4; TRBD1 aligns across 8 bases. The DNA end favors TRBJ2-7, so the J call may be wrong. This CDR3 contains 14 residues. CDR1 is SGDLS, CDR2 YYNGEE, per germline. The DNA of the CDR3 is TGTGCCAGCAGCGCAGGGGGCTCCAACTACGAGCAGTACTTC. It yields the protein CASSAGGSNYEQYF.

This chain connects TRBV6-5 to TRBJ1-5; D possibly corresponds to TRBD1 (5 bases). V lost 8 bases and J 5 bases, leaving 13 bases between the germline ends. The CDR3 extends over 13 amino acids. Germline V gene sequence: CDR1 MNHEY, CDR2 SVGAGI. The CDR3 DNA reads as TGTGCCAGCGCGGGGGGGAACGATCAGCCCCAGCATTTT. Translating gives CASAGGNDQPQHF.

The table lists this clonotype with a few counts. V usage is TRBV7-2 and J usage is TRBJ2-5; 7 nucleotides agree with TRBD2. This CDR3 comprises 15 residues. The V and J ends lost 0 bases and 5 bases, in that order; junction bases with no gene match: 6. The germline V gene has CDR1 SGHTA and CDR2 FQGNSA. The chain's CDR3 is CASSLALAGVETQYF. CDR3 DNA: TGTGCCAGCAGCTTAGCGCTTGCGGGGGTGGAGACCCAGTACTTC.

The J gene is TRBJ1-2, the V gene TRBV6-2 or TRBV6-3, with no clear D. The germline CDR1 and CDR2 sequences are MNHEY and SVGEGT. V was pared by 4 bases and J by 5 bases, with 8 bases between. CDR3 length: 12 amino acids. CDR3 loop: CASSFQEYGYTF. The CDR3 DNA is TGTGCCAGCAGTTTCCAGGAATATGGCTACACCTTC.

This clonotype was picked up a small number of times. The chain uses TRBV29-1 and TRBJ2-3, with D perhaps matching TRBD2 (5 bases). CDR1 is SQVTM and CDR2 is ANQGSEA in the germline V gene. This CDR3 contains 14 residues. Trimming took 6 bases from V and 1 from J, leaving 14 bases between them. CDR3 amino acids: CSVEGIRGTDTQYF. CDR3 nucleotide sequence: TGCAGCGTCGAGGGTATAAGGGGCACAGATACGCAGTATTTT.

The chain has TRBV5-1 and TRBJ2-1, with D perhaps TRBD1 or TRBD2 (5 bases each). Trimming stripped 4 bases from V and 6 bases from J, with 11 bases between. This CDR3 region has 13 residues. Germline assignment: CDR1 SGHRS and CDR2 YFSETQ. This chain's CDR3 is CASSPQGRNEQFF. The CDR3 DNA reads as TGCGCCAGCAGCCCCCAGGGACGCAATGAGCAGTTCTTC.

The sample holds one count of this clonotype. Compared with germline, one end of the junction differs, possibly owing to a read error. This sequence joins TRBV5-1 and TRBJ2-1; TRBD2 is a possible D gene (6 bases). In germline, CDR1 is SGHRS, CDR2 YFSETQ. The CDR3 runs to 14 residues. CDR3 sequence (DNA): TGCGCCAGCAGCTTGATGGGGGAAGGCGGGGAGCTGTTCTTC. This translates into CASSLMGEGGELFF.

In this sample, this clonotype turned up a few times. This CDR3 reads CASSVVEVEDTQYF. CDR3 bases: TGTGCCAGCAGCGTAGTAGAGGTTGAGGATACGCAGTATTTT. The chain joins TRBV9 to TRBJ2-3, with D unclear. Deletions cut 0 bases from V and 6 bases from J, with 11 bases between. The CDR3 is 14 amino acids. CDR1 and CDR2 (germline): SGDLS, YYNGEE.

This clonotype has only a few counts. The junction shows a germline mismatch at one end, possibly a read error. V is TRBV7-7 and J is TRBJ2-1; 7 nucleotides align to TRBD1. Germline loops: CDR1 SSHAT, CDR2 FNYEAQ (reference sequence). CDR3 length: 15 amino acids. CDR3 bases: TGTGCTAGCAGCTTAGGGACAGTGGCCTACAATGAGCAGTTCTTC. Translating it yields CASSLGTVAYNEQFF.

CDR3 region: CASSKSKGRFSYEQYF. For the CDR3, the DNA is TGTGCCAGCAGCAAAAGTAAGGGCAGGTTCTCCTACGAGCAGTACTTC. The V gene is TRBV21-1, the J gene TRBJ2-7; the table assigns TRBD2, which was not confirmed against the DNA. TRBV21-1 counts as a pseudogene. The length of the CDR3 is 16 residues.

The chain uses TRBV4-2 and TRBJ2-7; 9 nucleotides match TRBD1. Near its end, the DNA agrees better with TRBJ2-5, so the J call may be wrong. From germline, CDR1 is LGHNA and CDR2 YNFKEQ. CDR3 length equals 15 residues. CDR3 residues: CASSLTGGGRGTQYF. In DNA, the CDR3 is TGTGCCAGCAGCCTAACAGGGGGCGGTCGAGGGACCCAGTACTTC.